This T cell receptor (beta chain) was recovered during a study of beta chain features in type 1 diabetes. Study findings and constraints: A moderate, significant TCRB CDR3 shortening appeared in type 1 diabetes across four CD4+ subsets.

Trimming cost V 3 bases and J 6 bases; bases outside gene matches: 4. This CDR3 contains 14 residues. Germline CDR1 is LNHNV and CDR2 is YYDKDF (reference sequence). Expressed TCRB transcripts were sequenced after all isolated RNA was converted to cDNA. Generated by immunoSEQ multiplex PCR, the TCRdb table keeps only in-frame clones and is missing some. The top ten hold approximately 0.087% of the sample, which has some 240,000 clones, 16% seen once. Concerning this clone: Antigen specificity is unknown.

This chain uses TRBV15 with TRBJ2-1; 8 bases line up with TRBD2. The sample taken for sequencing was naive CD4+ T cells from blood. This sequence was found in a young man with type 1 diabetes. CDR3: CATSRGREGNEQFF. The CDR3 nucleotides are TGTGCCACCAGCAGGGGCCGGGAGGGCAATGAGCAGTTCTTC.